The 20 T cell receptor beta chains below come from one sample, sequenced in a study of blood T cell repertoires in COVID-19. The assay was immunoSEQ multiplex PCR, and TCRdb's table has in-frame clones only and misses some. The sample yields about 200,000 clones, more than 85% seen once. Sequenced: peripheral blood. These receptor sequences come from a woman aged 45-65 years with COVID-19, enrolled during active disease.

This chain joins TRBV6-4 and TRBJ2-3; 8 positions match TRBD2. V trimming: 6 bases; J trimming: 5 bases; junction bases outside the gene matches: 4. The CDR3 totals 13 residues. The germline V gene encodes CDR1 MRHNA and CDR2 SNTAGT. As DNA, the CDR3 is TGTGCCAGCAGAGCGGGGGTGCTAGATACGCAGTATTTT. Residues: CASRAGVLDTQYF.

The chain recombines TRBV9 with TRBJ2-1, with TRBD2 as a possible D gene (6 bases). V lost 4 bases and J 7 bases, leaving 18 bases between the germline ends. This CDR3 region has 15 residues. Per germline, CDR1 SGDLS and CDR2 YYNGEE. The CDR3 DNA is TGTGCCAGCAGCCGTATGGAGGGGTTGTCGAATGAGCAGTTCTTC. Protein sequence: CASSRMEGLSNEQFF.

The gene calls are TRBV11-3 and TRBJ2-5; D uncertain. The CDR3 has 11 residues. V gave up 8 bases and J gave up 0 bases, with 4 bases separating them. Per the germline V gene, CDR1 is SGHNT and CDR2 is YENEEA. CDR3 in amino acids: CASAYQETQYF. The CDR3 nucleotides are TGTGCCAGCGCGTACCAAGAGACCCAGTACTTC. Full variable domain (rest looked up from reference TRBV11-3 and TRBJ2-5): EAGVVQSPRYKIIEKKQPVAFWCNPISGHNTLYWYLQNLGQGPELLIRYENEEAVDDSQLPKDRFSAERLKGVDSTLKIQPAELGDSAVYLCASAYQETQYFGPGTRLLVL.

V usage is TRBV18 and J usage is TRBJ2-1; 10 bases agree with TRBD2. Germline-derived CDR1 and CDR2 are KGHSH and LQKENI. Unmatched junction bases numbered 8, after V lost 11 bases and J lost 7 bases. This CDR3 has 13 residues. CDR3 region: CAAGTSASNEQFF. CDR3 coding DNA: TGTGCCGCCGGGACTAGCGCTTCGAATGAGCAGTTCTTC. Based on the CDR3 plus reference TRBV18 and TRBJ2-1, the full variable domain is NAGVMQNPRHLVRRRGQEARLRCSPMKGHSHVYWYRQLPEEGLKFMVYLQKENIIDESGMPKERFSAEFPKEGPSILRIQQVVRGDSAAYFCAAGTSASNEQFFGPGTRLTVL.

The V gene is TRBV4-1, the J gene TRBJ2-1; 7 bases match TRBD2. V gave up 1 base and J gave up 6 bases; unmatched junction bases: 0. The CDR3 covers 13 residues. Germline loops: CDR1 MGHRA, CDR2 YSYEKL. CDR3 amino acids: CASSQGGGNEQFF. CDR3 in DNA: TGCGCCAGCAGCCAAGGGGGGGGCAATGAGCAGTTCTTC.

V is TRBV21-1 and J is TRBJ1-4; the DNA was not used to check the table's D call, TRBD1. TRBV21-1 is a documented pseudogene. The CDR3 runs to 18 residues. The CDR3, as DNA: TGTGCCAGCAGCGAAGCCGGGACAGGGATTCTTGTAGATGAAAAACTGTTTTTT. It translates to CASSEAGTGILVDEKLFF.

The chain uses TRBV6-5 and TRBJ2-2, with 10 bases matching TRBD1. Unmatched junction bases numbered 10, after V lost 8 bases and J lost 7 bases. The germline gives CDR1 MNHEY, CDR2 SVGAGI. The CDR3 is made up of 15 amino acids. CDR3 residues: CASPRQGARGGELFF. CDR3 bases: TGTGCCAGCCCCAGACAGGGGGCGAGGGGCGGGGAGCTGTTTTTT.

This rearrangement joins TRBV7-3 to TRBJ2-2, with 8 nucleotides matching TRBD2. The junction had 10 bases not matched to a gene; V was cut back by 6 bases and J by 1 base. Germline lookup yields CDR1 SGHTA and CDR2 FQGTGA. The CDR3 runs to 17 residues. The CDR3 bases are TGTGCCAGCAGAGGGATAGCGGGACTCCTGAACACCGGGGAGCTGTTTTTT. Protein product: CASRGIAGLLNTGELFF.

This clone was counted only a few times. This sequence joins TRBV6-2 or TRBV6-3 and TRBJ1-2; TRBD1 agrees at 7 bases. Germline V gives CDR1 MNHEY, CDR2 SVGEGT. The CDR3 covers 13 residues. The V gene end was trimmed by 5 bases and the J gene end by 7 bases; junction bases not matched to a gene: 7. Here the CDR3 reads CASSDTGAAGYTF. The CDR3 region has the DNA TGTGCCAGCAGTGATACAGGGGCTGCTGGCTACACCTTC.

The CDR3 here is CASRRTFRGDQPQHF. CDR3 in DNA: TGTGCCAGTAGAAGAACTTTTCGAGGAGATCAGCCCCAGCATTTT. The rearrangement joins TRBV19 to TRBJ1-5; D gene unclear. Germline loops: CDR1 LNHDA, CDR2 SQIVND (reference sequence). Trimming shortened V by 6 bases and J by 5 bases, and 17 bases separated the two germline ends. This CDR3 is 15 amino acids long.

V is TRBV3-1 (or the pseudogene TRBV3-2) and J is TRBJ1-4; 11 bases match TRBD1. The CDR3 covers 14 residues. Germline V CDR1 and CDR2: LGHDT, YNNKEL (reference sequence). V trimming: 4 bases; J trimming: 6 bases; junction bases outside the gene matches: 1. In nucleotides, the CDR3 is TGTGCCAGCAGCCGGGGACAGGGGGATGAAAAACTGTTTTTT. Protein: CASSRGQGDEKLFF.

This chain connects TRBV19 to TRBJ2-6; TRBD1 matches at 10 bases. The CDR3 is made up of 19 amino acids. V trimming: 5 bases; J trimming: 0 bases; junction bases outside the gene matches: 10. Per the germline V gene, CDR1 is LNHDA and CDR2 is SQIVND (reference sequence). The CDR3 loop reads CASSPPGQGPSSGANVLTF. CDR3 nucleotide sequence: TGTGCCAGTAGTCCTCCGGGACAGGGGCCCAGCTCTGGGGCCAACGTCCTGACTTTC.

The V call is TRBV10-1, the J call TRBJ1-1; D gene unclear. The CDR3 length is 15 residues. V lost 0 bases to trimming and J lost 0 bases, with 8 bases between them. Per the germline V gene, CDR1 is WNHNN and CDR2 is SYGVQD (reference sequence). The chain's CDR3 is CASSESPGLNTEAFF. Here the CDR3 DNA reads TGCGCCAGCAGTGAGTCGCCAGGTCTGAACACTGAAGCTTTCTTT.

V usage is TRBV19 and J usage is TRBJ1-1, with D tentatively TRBD1 (6 bases). V was shortened by 8 bases and J by 0 bases, with 13 bases between the two germline ends. This CDR3 comprises 14 residues. Germline V gene data show CDR1 as LNHDA and CDR2 as SQIVND (reference sequence). The CDR3 DNA reads TGTGCCAGTTCACAGGGATCTTTGAACACTGAAGCTTTCTTT. Translated, it gives CASSQGSLNTEAFF.

The V gene is TRBV10-3, the J gene TRBJ2-1; 7 nucleotides align to TRBD2. V shed 0 bases and J 0 bases; nucleotides not matched to a gene: 8. CDR1 ENHRY and CDR2 SYGVKD come from the germline V gene. This CDR3 region has 18 residues. The CDR3 DNA reads as TGTGCCATCAGTGAGTCGATGTTTCCGGGGGGCTCCTACAATGAGCAGTTCTTC. This codes for CAISESMFPGGSYNEQFF.

This clone showed up just once. This chain's CDR3 is CASSLYGYNQPQHF. The CDR3 DNA reads as TGTGCCAGCAGTTTATACGGGTATAATCAGCCCCAGCATTTT. This chain links TRBV28 with TRBJ1-5; D is unclear. CDR1 MDHEN and CDR2 SYDVKM come from the germline V gene. The length of the CDR3 is 14 residues. V lost 1 base and J lost 4, with 8 bases in between. Drawing the rest from reference TRBV28 and TRBJ1-5, the complete variable domain is DVKVTQSSRYLVKRTGEKVFLECVQDMDHENMFWYRQDPGLGLRLIYFSYDVKMKEKGDIPEGYSVSREKKERFSLILESASTNQTSMYLCASSLYGYNQPQHFGDGTRLSIL.

This clone appeared a single time. The J gene is TRBJ2-2, the V gene TRBV5-1; D gene unclear. The V gene's germline CDR1 is SGHRS and CDR2 YFSETQ. This CDR3 has 14 amino acids. Trimming cost V 3 bases and J 5 bases, with 11 bases left between them. The CDR3 region is CASSYDTLTGELFF. CDR3 coding DNA: TGCGCCAGCAGCTACGACACTCTTACCGGGGAGCTGTTTTTT.

This chain joins TRBV2 and TRBJ1-1, with 10 nucleotides matching TRBD1. This CDR3 region has 15 residues. The ends lost 4 bases at V and 4 bases at J; junction bases unmatched: 6. Germline loops: CDR1 SNHLY, CDR2 FYNNEI. CDR3 sequence (DNA): TGTGCCAGCAGTGTATGGACAGGGGGGCCCACTGAAGCTTTCTTT. This translates into CASSVWTGGPTEAFF. The variable domain in full, completed from reference TRBV2 and TRBJ1-1, reads EPEVTQTPSHQVTQMGQEVILRCVPISNHLYFYWYRQILGQKVEFLVSFYNNEISEKSEIFDDQFSVERPDGSNFTLKIRSTKLEDSAMYFCASSVWTGGPTEAFFGQGTRLTVV.

The genes are TRBV5-1 and TRBJ2-1; TRBD2 matches 10 bases. Losses at the gene ends were 4 bases for V and 3 bases for J; bases not matched to a gene: 4. Germline loops: CDR1 SGHRS, CDR2 YFSETQ. This CDR3 contains 15 residues. The CDR3 sequence: CASSALAGYYNEQFF. DNA for the CDR3: TGCGCCAGCAGCGCACTAGCGGGGTACTACAATGAGCAGTTCTTC. The full variable domain, its missing parts supplied by reference TRBV5-1 and TRBJ2-1, is KAGVTQTPRYLIKTRGQQVTLSCSPISGHRSVSWYQQTPGQGLQFLFEYFSETQRNKGNFPGRFSGRQFSNSRSEMNVSTLELGDSALYLCASSALAGYYNEQFFGPGTRLTVL.

CDR3 region: CASSSRDRGTEAFF. The CDR3 region has the DNA TGTGCCAGCAGCTCACGGGACAGGGGAACTGAAGCTTTCTTT. The genes are TRBV9 and TRBJ1-1; 10 bases agree with TRBD1. V shed 4 bases, J shed 5 bases, and the junction held 5 bases outside the gene matches. The CDR3 covers 14 residues. Germline V gene data show CDR1 as SGDLS and CDR2 as YYNGEE.